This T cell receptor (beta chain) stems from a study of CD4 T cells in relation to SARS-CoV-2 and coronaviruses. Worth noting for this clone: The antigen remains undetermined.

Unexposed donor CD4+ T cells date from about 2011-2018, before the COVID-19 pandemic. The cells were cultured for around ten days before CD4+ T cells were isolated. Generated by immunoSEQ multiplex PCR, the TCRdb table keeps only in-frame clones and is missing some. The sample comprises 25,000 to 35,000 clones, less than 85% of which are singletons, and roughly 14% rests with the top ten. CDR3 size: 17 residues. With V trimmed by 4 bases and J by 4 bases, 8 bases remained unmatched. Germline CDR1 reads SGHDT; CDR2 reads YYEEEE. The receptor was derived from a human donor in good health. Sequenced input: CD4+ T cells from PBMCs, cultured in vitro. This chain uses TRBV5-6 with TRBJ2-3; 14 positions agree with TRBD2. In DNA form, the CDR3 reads TGTGCCAGCAGCCTGAGACCGGGACTAGCGGGAGCAGATACGCAGTATTTT. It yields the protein CASSLRPGLAGADTQYF.